The rows below give T cell receptor beta chains drawn from one sample of a study of T cells after yellow fever vaccination. TCRdb called the 5' RACE reads again in MiXCR, with one record for every CDR3 protein. The profile covers approximately 300,000 distinct CDR3 sequences, with roughly 8.7% appearing a single time and approximately 18% taken by the ten largest. The sequencing here drew on PBMCs, taken on the day of the first yellow fever vaccination. The receptors originated from a man younger than 30 who received the YFV17D yellow fever vaccine. CDR3s leave out the opening cysteine and the closing phenylalanine or tryptophan.

v_call	j_call	cdr3_aa
TRBV11-2	TRBJ2-5	ASSLGGGRVETQY
TRBV6-1	TRBJ2-2	ASSQGDIYTGELF
TRBV12-3/TRBV12-4	TRBJ2-7	ASSSLGGYEQY
TRBV12-3/TRBV12-4	TRBJ2-5	ASSSWIRFRNTQETQY
TRBV25-1	TRBJ2-7	ASRGYDEQY
TRBV2	TRBJ1-6	ASSLLQGRNSPLH
TRBV7-9	TRBJ2-3	ASSHLPPGYSTDTQY
TRBV5-1	TRBJ2-2	ASSLGQGGNTGELF
TRBV6-5	TRBJ2-3	ASSYSGASTDTQY
TRBV5-4	TRBJ1-5	ASSLGTEQNQPQH
TRBV20-1	TRBJ1-1	SARVEPEAF
TRBV5-5	TRBJ2-1	ASSFVRGPYNEQF
TRBV20-1	TRBJ2-1	SALAGTHGNEQF
TRBV7-2	TRBJ1-1	ASSLRARGSEAF
TRBV12-3/TRBV12-4	TRBJ1-1	ASSYHGSEAF
TRBV3-1	TRBJ1-1	ASSQSTGGSWLPEAF
TRBV20-1	TRBJ2-5	SARGALEETQY
TRBV5-1	TRBJ2-3	ASNFGLAGGYTDTQY
TRBV20-1	TRBJ1-2	SAANDRAYGYT
TRBV27	TRBJ1-1	ASSEWTGGTEAF
TRBV20-1	TRBJ2-7	SASGRRTGQDEQY
TRBV6-5	TRBJ2-3	ASSWGSSGGSTDTQY
TRBV12-3/TRBV12-4	TRBJ2-1	ASRERNEQF
TRBV4-1	TRBJ2-2	ASSQKGGRDTGELF
TRBV20-1	TRBJ2-3	SALSGGSTDTQY
TRBV10-3	TRBJ2-5	AISESRTQETQY
TRBV5-6	TRBJ2-4	ASSSGTDIQY
TRBV5-1	TRBJ2-5	ASSPGLAGGEETQY
TRBV2	TRBJ2-7	ASRDTNYEQY
TRBV11-2	TRBJ2-5	ASSSRASGGVGETQY
TRBV7-3	TRBJ2-3	ASSLTRGVDTQY
TRBV6-5	TRBJ2-1	ASSYSRGLSYNEQF
TRBV10-3	TRBJ2-5	AISATGTGQETQY
TRBV7-2	TRBJ2-2	ASSLNGGELF
TRBV7-2	TRBJ2-2	ASSLVWGGELF
TRBV6-1	TRBJ2-5	ASSRQGGWETQY
TRBV7-2	TRBJ2-1	ASRSPVGRLYNEQF
TRBV11-1	TRBJ2-1	TTGTSWGPQF
TRBV24-1	TRBJ2-2	ATSDLQGNTGELF
TRBV20-1	TRBJ2-2	SAATHRSGELF
TRBV7-9	TRBJ1-6	ASSTTGDNSPLH
TRBV7-3	TRBJ2-2	ASSPRVKDTGELF
TRBV29-1	TRBJ1-1	SVGPGQMNTEAF
TRBV20-1	TRBJ2-5	SARDGDWQETQY
TRBV5-4	TRBJ2-1	ASSLILTGDEQF
TRBV7-9	TRBJ2-7	ASSAPDKASYEQY
TRBV7-9	TRBJ2-3	ASSLGGTGGTDTQY
TRBV6-5	TRBJ2-7	ASSYIDGDYEQY
TRBV7-2	TRBJ2-1	ASSHLGQGTYNEQF
TRBV3-1	TRBJ1-1	ASSPISAGWGTEAF
TRBV4-3	TRBJ1-2	ASSQEALGGFGYT
TRBV28	TRBJ2-1	ASSRKLHRGQF
TRBV25-1	TRBJ1-1	ASSAGVMNTEAF